The rows below give T cell receptor beta chains drawn from one sample of a study of PD-L1 blockade in urothelial cancer. TCRdb keeps only in-frame clones here, not all; method: immunoSEQ multiplex PCR. The sample consists of about 79,000 clones, around four fifths of them appearing once. This material consisted of PBMCs, taken around atezolizumab (anti-PD-L1) treatment. The receptors derive from a man between 35 and 55 years old with urothelial cancer. Each CDR3 is given with its conserved first and last residue. D genes are given only for firm matches. Clone size appears in some rows only: once, few, many, or a class for an expanded clone.

V gene: TRBV19
J gene: TRBJ2-3
clone size: NA
D gene: NA
CDR3 DNA: TGTGCCAGTAGTATAGAGGCAGGGCGATACACAGATACGCAGTATTTT
CDR3 protein: CASSIEAGRYTDTQYF

V gene: TRBV19
J gene: TRBJ1-1
clone size: NA
D gene: TRBD1
CDR3 DNA: TGTGCCAGTAGTATTAGGGGGCTTGGCACTGAAGCTTTCTTT
CDR3 protein: CASSIRGLGTEAFF

V gene: TRBV20-1
J gene: TRBJ2-5
clone size: once
D gene: NA
CDR3 DNA: TGCAGTGCTAGTCTACTGGGGGGCCAGTACTTC
CDR3 protein: CSASLLGGQYF

V gene: TRBV2
J gene: TRBJ1-2
clone size: NA
D gene: NA
CDR3 DNA: TGTGCCAGCAGTCCACCTGCCAGGGGAGATGGCTACACCTTC
CDR3 protein: CASSPPARGDGYTF

V gene: TRBV6-6
J gene: TRBJ1-1
clone size: few
D gene: NA
CDR3 DNA: TGTGCCAGCAGCTGGCAGGGCGACGCTTTCTTT
CDR3 protein: CASSWQGDAFF

V gene: TRBV7-9
J gene: TRBJ1-2
clone size: NA
D gene: NA
CDR3 DNA: TGTGCCAGCAGCTTAGCCTCGACAGCCGGGGGGAAGGGCTACACCTTC
CDR3 protein: CASSLASTAGGKGYTF

V gene: TRBV4-2
J gene: TRBJ1-4
clone size: few
D gene: NA
CDR3 DNA: TGTGCCAGCAGCCAAGATTCTTTAAATTTGCGGACAAAAGGTGAAAAACTGTTTTTT
CDR3 protein: CASSQDSLNLRTKGEKLFF

V gene: TRBV30
J gene: TRBJ1-2
clone size: once
D gene: TRBD1
CDR3 DNA: TGTGCCTGGAGTTTAGGACAGGCAATATACTATGGCTACACCTTC
CDR3 protein: CAWSLGQAIYYGYTF

V gene: TRBV7-8
J gene: TRBJ1-2
clone size: NA
D gene: NA
CDR3 DNA: TGTGCCAGCAGCTTCGGCGGGGGCTACACCTTC
CDR3 protein: CASSFGGGYTF

V gene: TRBV7-2
J gene: TRBJ1-2
clone size: NA
D gene: NA
CDR3 DNA: TGTGCCAGCACCGTGAACTATGGCTACACCTTC
CDR3 protein: CASTVNYGYTF

V gene: TRBV2
J gene: TRBJ2-7
clone size: NA
D gene: NA
CDR3 DNA: TGTGCCAGCAGTGAGGCGGGACAGTCCTCATACTACGAGCAGTACTTC
CDR3 protein: CASSEAGQSSYYEQYF

V gene: TRBV5-5
J gene: TRBJ1-1
clone size: once
D gene: NA
CDR3 DNA: TGTGCCAGCACGTCAGGTAACACTGAAGCTTTCTTT
CDR3 protein: CASTSGNTEAFF

V gene: TRBV19
J gene: TRBJ2-7
clone size: NA
D gene: TRBD1
CDR3 DNA: TGTGCCTCACGTCAGGGGGCCCAAAGGACCTACGAGCAGTACTTC
CDR3 protein: CASRQGAQRTYEQYF

V gene: TRBV30
J gene: TRBJ1-2
clone size: NA
D gene: NA
CDR3 DNA: TGTGCCTGGGCCGCGGGACCTGCCTATGGCTACACCTTC
CDR3 protein: CAWAAGPAYGYTF

V gene: TRBV2
J gene: TRBJ1-5
clone size: NA
D gene: NA
CDR3 DNA: TGTGCCAGCAGCGATCAAGGACAGCGCTATAGCAATCAGCCCCAGCATTTT
CDR3 protein: CASSDQGQRYSNQPQHF

V gene: TRBV19
J gene: TRBJ2-7
clone size: few
D gene: NA
CDR3 DNA: TGTGCCAGTAGACCTCTCTTCGGGAGTTACGAGCAGTACTTC
CDR3 protein: CASRPLFGSYEQYF

V gene: TRBV9
J gene: TRBJ1-1
clone size: NA
D gene: TRBD1
CDR3 DNA: TGTGCCAGCAGCGAGGGAGGGACAGGGAGGCGTGAAGCTTTCTTT
CDR3 protein: CASSEGGTGRREAFF

V gene: TRBV27
J gene: TRBJ2-5
clone size: NA
D gene: TRBD2
CDR3 DNA: TGTGCCAGCACCCCGTTCGGAGCGGGAGTCCAAGAGACCCAGTACTTC
CDR3 protein: CASTPFGAGVQETQYF

V gene: TRBV29-1
J gene: TRBJ2-1
clone size: NA
D gene: TRBD2
CDR3 DNA: TGCAGCGTGTGGGGACTAGCGGGCCCTGGGCCCACCTACAATGAGCAGTTCTTC
CDR3 protein: CSVWGLAGPGPTYNEQFF

V gene: TRBV19
J gene: TRBJ2-7
clone size: NA
D gene: NA
CDR3 DNA: TGTGCCAGTAGTCGGGGGACCCTGTCCTACGAGCAGTACTTC
CDR3 protein: CASSRGTLSYEQYF

V gene: TRBV20-1
J gene: TRBJ2-5
clone size: NA
D gene: TRBD2
CDR3 DNA: TGCAGTGCTAGCGGGGGGGAGACCCAGTACTTC
CDR3 protein: CSASGGETQYF

V gene: TRBV11-2
J gene: TRBJ2-7
clone size: once
D gene: NA
CDR3 DNA: TGTGCCAGCAGCGTCTCCAGGGACGAGCAGTACTTC
CDR3 protein: CASSVSRDEQYF

V gene: TRBV7-2
J gene: TRBJ1-3
clone size: NA
D gene: NA
CDR3 DNA: TGTGCCAGCAGCTTAGGTGCGGCACTCTCTGGAAACACCATATATTTT
CDR3 protein: CASSLGAALSGNTIYF

V gene: TRBV5-5
J gene: TRBJ2-7
clone size: NA
D gene: TRBD2
CDR3 DNA: TGTGCCAGCAGCTTGGATAGCGGGAAGGACGAGCAGTACTTC
CDR3 protein: CASSLDSGKDEQYF

V gene: TRBV2
J gene: TRBJ2-1
clone size: NA
D gene: TRBD2
CDR3 DNA: TGTGCCAGCAGGGGGTGGGAGGGCCGAGAAGGGCAGTTCTTC
CDR3 protein: CASRGWEGREGQFF

V gene: TRBV5-6
J gene: TRBJ2-2
clone size: NA
D gene: NA
CDR3 DNA: TGTGCCAGCAGGACTGGTCCGGGGACCGGGGAGCTGTTTTTT
CDR3 protein: CASRTGPGTGELFF

V gene: TRBV28
J gene: TRBJ2-4
clone size: NA
D gene: TRBD1
CDR3 DNA: TGTGCCATCTCCAAGGGGGCAGCCAAAAACATTCAGTACTTC
CDR3 protein: CAISKGAAKNIQYF

V gene: TRBV4-2
J gene: TRBJ1-1
clone size: NA
D gene: NA
CDR3 DNA: TGTGCCAGCAGCCAAGTGCAGGAGGGAAACACTGAAGCTTTCTTT
CDR3 protein: CASSQVQEGNTEAFF

V gene: TRBV7-9
J gene: TRBJ1-1
clone size: NA
D gene: TRBD1
CDR3 DNA: TGTGCCAGCAGCTTAGGGACAGGGAAAACTGAAGCTTTCTTT
CDR3 protein: CASSLGTGKTEAFF

V gene: TRBV4-2
J gene: TRBJ2-1
clone size: NA
D gene: TRBD2
CDR3 DNA: TGTGCCAGCAGCCAAGATGGGGTCGGGACTAGCATGCGGGGGGCCAGCTCCTACAATGAGCAGTTCTTC
CDR3 protein: CASSQDGVGTSMRGASSYNEQFF

V gene: TRBV7-2
J gene: TRBJ2-4
clone size: NA
D gene: TRBD2
CDR3 DNA: TGTGCCAGCAGCTTAGCGCATCGGACTAGCGGGCAAAACATTCAGTACTTC
CDR3 protein: CASSLAHRTSGQNIQYF

V gene: TRBV4-1
J gene: TRBJ1-2
clone size: NA
D gene: TRBD1
CDR3 DNA: TGCGCCAGCAGGACAGGGCAGGGCTACACCTTC
CDR3 protein: CASRTGQGYTF

V gene: TRBV9
J gene: TRBJ1-1
clone size: many
D gene: NA
CDR3 DNA: TGTGCCAGCAGCGTTGGGTCAGGAGCGGACACTGAAGCTTTCTTT
CDR3 protein: CASSVGSGADTEAFF

V gene: TRBV7-9
J gene: TRBJ1-1
clone size: few
D gene: NA
CDR3 DNA: TGTGCCAGCAGCTCATCTACTGTGGGGCCTGAAGCTTTCTTT
CDR3 protein: CASSSSTVGPEAFF

V gene: TRBV2
J gene: TRBJ2-3
clone size: NA
D gene: TRBD1
CDR3 DNA: TGTGCCAGCAGGAACTTCAGGGGGAGCACAGATACGCAGTATTTT
CDR3 protein: CASRNFRGSTDTQYF

V gene: TRBV4-2
J gene: TRBJ2-2
clone size: NA
D gene: TRBD1
CDR3 DNA: TGTGCCAGCGAACGGGACAGTGACACCGGGGAGCTGTTTTTT
CDR3 protein: CASERDSDTGELFF

V gene: TRBV6-5
J gene: TRBJ2-2
clone size: NA
D gene: NA
CDR3 DNA: TGTGCCAGCAGCCGGAGCCGGGATGAGGGCGGGGAGCTGTTTTTT
CDR3 protein: CASSRSRDEGGELFF

V gene: TRBV7-2
J gene: TRBJ2-1
clone size: NA
D gene: NA
CDR3 DNA: TGTGCCAGCAGCCCTTCAACGGAGAGCCTTGGTGAGCAGTTCTTC
CDR3 protein: CASSPSTESLGEQFF

V gene: TRBV5-1
J gene: TRBJ2-2
clone size: NA
D gene: TRBD2
CDR3 DNA: TGCGCCAGCAGGAGGGGGGCTAGCGGGAGTGTGACGCACACCGGGGAGCTGTTTTTT
CDR3 protein: CASRRGASGSVTHTGELFF

V gene: TRBV7-9
J gene: TRBJ2-7
clone size: few
D gene: TRBD1
CDR3 DNA: TGTGCCAGCAGCACGGACAGGGGCGCCTACGAGCAGTACTTC
CDR3 protein: CASSTDRGAYEQYF

V gene: TRBV28
J gene: TRBJ2-3
clone size: NA
D gene: TRBD2
CDR3 DNA: TGTGCCAGCAGACTCGGACTAGCGGGAGTTACGCAGTATTTT
CDR3 protein: CASRLGLAGVTQYF

V gene: TRBV30
J gene: TRBJ1-6
clone size: once
D gene: NA
CDR3 DNA: TGTGCCTTGACAGTGACCTATAATTCACCCCTCCACTTT
CDR3 protein: CALTVTYNSPLHF

V gene: TRBV6-6
J gene: TRBJ2-2
clone size: NA
D gene: TRBD1
CDR3 DNA: TGTGCCAGCAGCGTCCAGGGGGCGGACACCGGGGAGCTGTTTTTT
CDR3 protein: CASSVQGADTGELFF

V gene: TRBV30
J gene: TRBJ1-2
clone size: NA
D gene: TRBD1
CDR3 DNA: TGTGCCAGCCCTGGGGGACAGAGAACCTATGGCTACACCTTC
CDR3 protein: CASPGGQRTYGYTF

V gene: TRBV7-2
J gene: TRBJ1-5
clone size: NA
D gene: NA
CDR3 DNA: TGTGCCAGCAGCTTTAACAGGGCCGCTAATCAGCCCCAGCATTTT
CDR3 protein: CASSFNRAANQPQHF

V gene: TRBV5-4
J gene: TRBJ2-7
clone size: NA
D gene: TRBD1
CDR3 DNA: TGTGCCAGCAGCTCTACCGGGACAGGGGCATACGAGCAGTACTTC
CDR3 protein: CASSSTGTGAYEQYF

V gene: TRBV2
J gene: TRBJ2-7
clone size: once
D gene: NA
CDR3 DNA: TGTGCCAGCTGGCGGACACCGAGGGAGCAGTACTTC
CDR3 protein: CASWRTPREQYF

V gene: TRBV4-1
J gene: TRBJ2-1
clone size: NA
D gene: TRBD2
CDR3 DNA: TGCGCCAGCACCTTAGTGGGACTAGCAAATGAGCAGTTCTTC
CDR3 protein: CASTLVGLANEQFF

V gene: TRBV5-4
J gene: TRBJ2-7
clone size: few
D gene: NA
CDR3 DNA: TGTGCCAGCAGGGAGGGAACGGCCTACGAGCAGTACTTC
CDR3 protein: CASREGTAYEQYF

V gene: TRBV4-1
J gene: TRBJ1-1
clone size: NA
D gene: NA
CDR3 DNA: TGCGCCAGCAGGCGGGGTGCTGAAGCTTTCTTT
CDR3 protein: CASRRGAEAFF

V gene: TRBV10-3
J gene: TRBJ2-1
clone size: NA
D gene: TRBD2
CDR3 DNA: TGTGCCATCAGTGAGGAACTAGCGGGAGTCGATGAGCAGTTCTTC
CDR3 protein: CAISEELAGVDEQFF

V gene: TRBV6-6
J gene: TRBJ1-2
clone size: NA
D gene: TRBD1
CDR3 DNA: TGTGCCAGCAGTTATACAGGGGGCTATGGCTACACCTTC
CDR3 protein: CASSYTGGYGYTF

V gene: TRBV9
J gene: TRBJ2-5
clone size: NA
D gene: TRBD2
CDR3 DNA: TGTGCCAGCAGCCCGGGACTAGCGGGAGGCCCGAGCGAAGAGACCCAGTACTTC
CDR3 protein: CASSPGLAGGPSEETQYF